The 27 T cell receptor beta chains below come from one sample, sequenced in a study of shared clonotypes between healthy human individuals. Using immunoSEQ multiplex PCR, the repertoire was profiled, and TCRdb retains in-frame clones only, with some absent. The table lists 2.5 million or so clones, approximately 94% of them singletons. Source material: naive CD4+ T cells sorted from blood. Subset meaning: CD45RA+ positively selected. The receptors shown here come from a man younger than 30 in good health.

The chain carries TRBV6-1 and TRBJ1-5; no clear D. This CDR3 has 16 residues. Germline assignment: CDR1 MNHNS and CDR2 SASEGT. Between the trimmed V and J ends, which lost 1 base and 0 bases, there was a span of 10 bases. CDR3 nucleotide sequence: TGTGCCAGCAGTGAAGTGTCCGCCACTAGCAATCAGCCCCAGCATTTT. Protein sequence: CASSEVSATSNQPQHF.

Here the CDR3 DNA reads TGTGCCAGTAGTATATCGTACAGGGGGCAGAATTCACCCCTCCACTTT. It is translated as CASSISYRGQNSPLHF. The chain links TRBV19 to TRBJ1-6, with TRBD1 identical over 9 bases. Unmatched junction bases numbered 6, after V lost 2 bases and J lost 7 bases. The CDR3 runs to 16 residues. CDR1 is LNHDA and CDR2 is SQIVND in the germline V gene (reference sequence).

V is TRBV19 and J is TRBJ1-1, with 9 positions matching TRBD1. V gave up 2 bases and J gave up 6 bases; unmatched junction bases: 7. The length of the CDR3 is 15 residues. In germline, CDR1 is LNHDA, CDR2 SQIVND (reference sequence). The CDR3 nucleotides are TGTGCCAGTAGTATACAGGGACAGGGTTCTTCTGAAGCTTTCTTT. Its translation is CASSIQGQGSSEAFF.

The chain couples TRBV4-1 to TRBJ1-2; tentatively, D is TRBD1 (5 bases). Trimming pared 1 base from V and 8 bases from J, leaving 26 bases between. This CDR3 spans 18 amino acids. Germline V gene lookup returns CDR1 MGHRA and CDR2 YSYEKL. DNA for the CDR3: TGCGCCAGCAGCCAAGTGGGGGTCGGCGGCCCATCATCGGGAGGCTACACCTTC. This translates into CASSQVGVGGPSSGGYTF.

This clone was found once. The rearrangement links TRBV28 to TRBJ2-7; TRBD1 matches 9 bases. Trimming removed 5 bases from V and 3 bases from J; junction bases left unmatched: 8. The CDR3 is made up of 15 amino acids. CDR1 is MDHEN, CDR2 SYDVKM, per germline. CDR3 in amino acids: CASSHRDRAYYEQYF. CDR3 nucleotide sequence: TGTGCCAGCAGTCACCGGGACAGGGCGTACTACGAGCAGTACTTC.

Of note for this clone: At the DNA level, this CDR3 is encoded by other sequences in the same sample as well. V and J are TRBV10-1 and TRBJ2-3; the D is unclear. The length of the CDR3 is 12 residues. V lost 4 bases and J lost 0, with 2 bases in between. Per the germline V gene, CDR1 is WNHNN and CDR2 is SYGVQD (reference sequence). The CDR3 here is CASSVSTDTQYF. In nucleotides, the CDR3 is TGCGCCAGCAGTGTTAGCACAGATACGCAGTATTTT.

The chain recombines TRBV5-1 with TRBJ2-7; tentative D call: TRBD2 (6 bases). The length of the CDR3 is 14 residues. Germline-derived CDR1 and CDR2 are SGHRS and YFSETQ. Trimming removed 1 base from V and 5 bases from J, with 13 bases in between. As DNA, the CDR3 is TGCGCCAGCAGCTTGTGGGGAGGACAAGACGAGCAGTACTTC. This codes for CASSLWGGQDEQYF.

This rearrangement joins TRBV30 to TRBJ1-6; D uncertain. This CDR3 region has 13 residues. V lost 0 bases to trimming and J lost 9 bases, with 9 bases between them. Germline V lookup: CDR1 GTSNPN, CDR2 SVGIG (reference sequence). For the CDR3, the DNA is TGTGCCTGGAGTGTAGTAGGAGTTTCACCCCTCCACTTT. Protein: CAWSVVGVSPLHF.

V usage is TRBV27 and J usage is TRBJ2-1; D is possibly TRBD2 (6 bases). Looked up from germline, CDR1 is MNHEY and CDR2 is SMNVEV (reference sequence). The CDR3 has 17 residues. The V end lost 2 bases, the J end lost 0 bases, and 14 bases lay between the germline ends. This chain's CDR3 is CASSLISSASSYNEQFF. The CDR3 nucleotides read TGTGCCAGCAGTTTAATTTCTAGCGCAAGCTCCTACAATGAGCAGTTCTTC.

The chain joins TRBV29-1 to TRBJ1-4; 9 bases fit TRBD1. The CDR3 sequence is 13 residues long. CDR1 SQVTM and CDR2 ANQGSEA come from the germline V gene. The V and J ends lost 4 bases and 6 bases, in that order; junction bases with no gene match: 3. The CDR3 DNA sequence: TGCAGCGTTGTACGGGACAGGGATGAAAAACTGTTTTTT. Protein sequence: CSVVRDRDEKLFF.

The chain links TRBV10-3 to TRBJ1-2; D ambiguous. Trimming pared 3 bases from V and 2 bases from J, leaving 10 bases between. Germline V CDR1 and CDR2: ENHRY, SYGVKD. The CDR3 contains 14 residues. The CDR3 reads CAISDMSANYGYTF. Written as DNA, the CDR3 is TGTGCCATCAGTGATATGTCGGCAAACTATGGCTACACCTTC.

The CDR3 reads CASSSDRGWHQPQHF. CDR3 coding DNA: TGTGCCAGCAGCTCGGACAGGGGTTGGCATCAGCCCCAGCATTTT. This sequence joins TRBV7-2 and TRBJ1-5; 9 bases align to TRBD1. Trimming took 4 bases from V and 5 from J; bases not matched to a gene: 6. This CDR3 is 15 amino acids long. The germline V gene has CDR1 SGHTA and CDR2 FQGNSA.

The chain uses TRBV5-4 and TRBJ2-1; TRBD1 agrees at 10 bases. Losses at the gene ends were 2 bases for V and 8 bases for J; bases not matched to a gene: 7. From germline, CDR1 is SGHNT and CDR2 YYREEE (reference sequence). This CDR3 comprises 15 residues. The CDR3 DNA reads TGTGCCAGCAGCTTTCGGGACAGGGGATTGTATGAGCAGTTCTTC. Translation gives CASSFRDRGLYEQFF.

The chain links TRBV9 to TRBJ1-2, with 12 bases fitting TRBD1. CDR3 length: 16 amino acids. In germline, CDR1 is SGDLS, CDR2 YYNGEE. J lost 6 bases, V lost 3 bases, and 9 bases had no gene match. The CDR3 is CASSEGQGALRDGYTF. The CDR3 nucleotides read TGTGCCAGCAGCGAGGGACAGGGGGCGCTGAGGGATGGCTACACCTTC.

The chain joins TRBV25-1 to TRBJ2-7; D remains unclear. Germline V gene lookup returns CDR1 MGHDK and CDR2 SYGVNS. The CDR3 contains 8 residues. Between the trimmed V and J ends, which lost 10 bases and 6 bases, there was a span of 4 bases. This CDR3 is CATFEQYF. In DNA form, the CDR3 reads TGTGCCACCTTCGAGCAGTACTTC.

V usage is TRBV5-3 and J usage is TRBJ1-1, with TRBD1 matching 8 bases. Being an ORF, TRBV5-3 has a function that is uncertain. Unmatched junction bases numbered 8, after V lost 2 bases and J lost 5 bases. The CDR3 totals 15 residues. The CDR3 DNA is TGTGCCAGAAGCTTATCAGGGGGCGGTCGAACTGAAGCTTTCTTT. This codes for CARSLSGGGRTEAFF.

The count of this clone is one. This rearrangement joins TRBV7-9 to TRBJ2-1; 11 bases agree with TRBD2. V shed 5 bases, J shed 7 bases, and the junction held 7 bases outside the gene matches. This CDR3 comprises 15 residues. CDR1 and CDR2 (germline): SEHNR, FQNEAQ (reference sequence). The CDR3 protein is CASSLRLAGPNEQFF. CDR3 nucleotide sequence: TGTGCCAGCAGCCTCCGACTAGCGGGACCTAATGAGCAGTTCTTC.

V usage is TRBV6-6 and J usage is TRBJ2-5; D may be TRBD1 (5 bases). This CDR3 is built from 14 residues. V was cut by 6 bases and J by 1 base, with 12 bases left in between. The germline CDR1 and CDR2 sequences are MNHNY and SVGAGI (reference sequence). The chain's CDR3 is CASSRKQVQETQYF. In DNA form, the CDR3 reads TGTGCCAGCAGCCGAAAACAGGTCCAAGAGACCCAGTACTTC.

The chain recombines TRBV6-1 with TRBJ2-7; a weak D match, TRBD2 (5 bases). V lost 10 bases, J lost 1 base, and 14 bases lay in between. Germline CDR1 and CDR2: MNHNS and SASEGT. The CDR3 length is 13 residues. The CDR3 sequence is CATSRAGSYEQYF. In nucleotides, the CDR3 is TGTGCCACCTCGCGGGCCGGATCCTACGAGCAGTACTTC.

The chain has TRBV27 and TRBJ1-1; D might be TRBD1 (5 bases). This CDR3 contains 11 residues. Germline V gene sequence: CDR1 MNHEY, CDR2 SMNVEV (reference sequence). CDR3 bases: TGTCCTGGGGGGGGTCGGACTGAAGCTTTCTTT. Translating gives CPGGGRTEAFF.

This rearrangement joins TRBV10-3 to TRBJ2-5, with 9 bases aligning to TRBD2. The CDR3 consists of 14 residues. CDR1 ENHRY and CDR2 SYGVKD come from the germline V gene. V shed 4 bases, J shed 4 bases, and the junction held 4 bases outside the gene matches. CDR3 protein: CAISVGLAIETQYF. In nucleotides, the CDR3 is TGTGCCATCAGTGTTGGACTAGCGATAGAGACCCAGTACTTC.

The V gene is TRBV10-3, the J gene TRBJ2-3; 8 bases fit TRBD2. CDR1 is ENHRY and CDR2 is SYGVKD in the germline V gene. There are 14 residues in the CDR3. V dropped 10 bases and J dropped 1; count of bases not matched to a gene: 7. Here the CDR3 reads CATRTSRGTDTQYF. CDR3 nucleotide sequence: TGTGCCACCAGGACTAGCCGTGGCACAGATACGCAGTATTTT.

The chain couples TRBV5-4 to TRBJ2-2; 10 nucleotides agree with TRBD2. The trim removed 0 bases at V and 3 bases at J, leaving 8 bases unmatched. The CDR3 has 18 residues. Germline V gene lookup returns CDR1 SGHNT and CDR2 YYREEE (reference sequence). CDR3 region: CASSLGGLAGVHTGELFF. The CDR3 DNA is TGTGCCAGCAGCTTGGGAGGCCTAGCGGGAGTACACACCGGGGAGCTGTTTTTT. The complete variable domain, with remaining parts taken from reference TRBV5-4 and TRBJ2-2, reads ETGVTQSPTHLIKTRGQQVTLRCSSQSGHNTVSWYQQALGQGPQFIFQYYREEENGRGNFPPRFSGLQFPNYSSELNVNALELDDSALYLCASSLGGLAGVHTGELFFGEGSRLTVL.

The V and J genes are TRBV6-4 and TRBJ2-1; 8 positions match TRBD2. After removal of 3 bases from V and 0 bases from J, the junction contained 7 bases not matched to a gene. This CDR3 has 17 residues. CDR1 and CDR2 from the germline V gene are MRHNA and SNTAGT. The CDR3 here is CASSEPLAESSYNEQFF. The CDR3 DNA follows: TGTGCCAGCAGTGAACCACTAGCGGAGAGCTCCTACAATGAGCAGTTCTTC.

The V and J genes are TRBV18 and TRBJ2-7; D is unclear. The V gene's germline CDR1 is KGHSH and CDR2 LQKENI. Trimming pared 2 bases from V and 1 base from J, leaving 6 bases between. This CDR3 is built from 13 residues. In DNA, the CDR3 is TGTGCCAGCTCACCAACAGAGTCCTACGAGCAGTACTTC. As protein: CASSPTESYEQYF.

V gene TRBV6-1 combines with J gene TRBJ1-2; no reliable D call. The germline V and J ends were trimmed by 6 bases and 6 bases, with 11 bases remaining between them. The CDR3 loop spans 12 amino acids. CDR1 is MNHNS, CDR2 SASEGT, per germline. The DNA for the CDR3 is TGTGCCAGCAGAGAGACATCGGATGGCTACACCTTC. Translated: CASRETSDGYTF.

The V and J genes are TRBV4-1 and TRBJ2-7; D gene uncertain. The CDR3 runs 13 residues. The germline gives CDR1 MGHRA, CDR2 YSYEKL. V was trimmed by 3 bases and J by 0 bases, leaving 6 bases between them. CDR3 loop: CASSHPASYEQYF. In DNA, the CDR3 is TGCGCCAGCAGCCATCCAGCCTCCTACGAGCAGTACTTC.